This TCR beta chain was identified in a study of cytomegalovirus exposure and HLA in healthy donors. Study results and caveats: Specific recognition of CMV antigens was confirmed in vitro for three chains (all CMV-associated).

CDR3 length equals 15 residues. Trimming left V 3 bases short and J 2 bases short, with 13 bases between. Germline V gives CDR1 KGHSH, CDR2 LQKENI. This PCR relied on a set of 60 Vbeta primers and 13 Jbeta primers. The table came from immunoSEQ multiplex PCR; TCRdb's copy has only in-frame clones and leaves some out. This sample lists about 190,000 clones; its ten largest clones have around 0.95%. With respect to this clone: The antigen is unknown.

The V call is TRBV18, the J call TRBJ2-5; D gene uncertain. The sample taken for sequencing was PBMCs. This sequence was found in a woman aged 30 to 39 in good health and CMV-seropositive. CDR3 protein: CASSPLSILQETQYF. CDR3 nucleotides: TGTGCCAGCTCACCCCTAAGCATCCTACAAGAGACCCAGTACTTC.